This TCR beta chain emerged from a study of T cells in Graves' hyperthyroidism and ophthalmopathy. Turning to this clonotype: Antigen unknown.

With a duration under 2 months, the hyperthyroidism was newly diagnosed in patients aged 18 to 65. RNA transcripts provided the source from which TCR beta CDR3 regions were amplified. The HTBI primer set was used in a first-round RT-PCR of the TCR CDR3. TCRdb used MiXCR to reprocess the multiplex PCR reads, holding one entry per CDR3 protein. The sample records 40,000 or so distinct CDR3 sequences, approximately 50% being singletons. Study results and limitations: Blood held most thyroid clonotypes expanded above 0.001 frequency.

This TCR came from a woman aged 45-59 years with Graves' hyperthyroidism that later progressed to Graves' ophthalmopathy. Sequences were obtained from blood.

The CDR3 reads CASRPSATGDTQYF. The CDR3 DNA follows: TGTGCCAGCAGACCCTCCGCGACGGGGGATACGCAGTATTTT. The V call is TRBV12-3 or TRBV12-4, the J call TRBJ2-3; D is possibly TRBD2 (5 bases). The CDR3 runs 14 residues. Trimming pared 6 bases from V and 6 bases from J, leaving 16 bases between.